What follows are 10 T cell receptor beta chains derived from one specimen sequenced in a study of blood T cell repertoires in COVID-19. Sequencing used immunoSEQ multiplex PCR; TCRdb keeps in-frame clones, though not all of them. This table holds roughly 130,000 clones, 70% to 90% found once. Source material: peripheral blood. These receptors were collected from a man aged 35-49 years with acute or convalescent COVID-19.

The chain combines TRBV5-1 with TRBJ2-5, with 7 nucleotides matching TRBD1. Germline V lookup: CDR1 SGHRS, CDR2 YFSETQ. The CDR3 runs to 18 residues. J was trimmed by 3 bases and V by 0 bases; bases with no gene match: 14. CDR3 nucleotide sequence: TGCGCCAGCAGCTTGGCCCCGATCCACAGGGGTGGGAAAGAGACCCAGTACTTC. Translating it yields CASSLAPIHRGGKETQYF.

The chain recombines TRBV11-2 with TRBJ1-6; 7 bases are a match to TRBD1. Germline values: CDR1 SGHAT, CDR2 FQNNGV. CDR3 length: 16 residues. V was pared by 6 bases and J by 1 base, with 6 bases of the junction left unmatched. The CDR3 coding sequence is TGTGCCAGCAGACAGGGGTTCGGATCCTATAATTCACCCCTCCACTTT. Encoded protein: CASRQGFGSYNSPLHF.

The chain couples TRBV3-1 (or the pseudogene TRBV3-2) to TRBJ1-2; D is possibly TRBD1 (6 bases). The germline V gene has CDR1 LGHDT and CDR2 YNNKEL (reference sequence). The CDR3 consists of 15 residues. Trimming removed 1 base at V and 3 bases at J, with 12 bases between. CDR3 amino acids: CASSQAVGGYYGYTF. The CDR3 nucleotides are TGTGCCAGCAGCCAAGCGGTAGGGGGATACTATGGCTACACCTTC.

The chain links TRBV18 to TRBJ2-5; 7 nucleotides align to TRBD1. V gave up 1 base and J gave up 1 base; unmatched junction bases: 3. Looked up from germline, CDR1 is KGHSH and CDR2 is LQKENI. CDR3 size: 15 residues. The CDR3 DNA follows: TGTGCCAGCTCACCACAGGGACAGTTCCAAGAGACCCAGTACTTC. Its translation: CASSPQGQFQETQYF.

The V and J genes are TRBV12-3 or TRBV12-4 and TRBJ2-7, with D maybe TRBD1 (6 bases). This CDR3 is built from 13 residues. The V end lost 7 bases, the J end lost 3 bases, and 13 bases lay between the germline ends. CDR3 amino acids: CASTRDTYYEQYF. The CDR3 DNA follows: TGTGCCAGCACTAGGGACACCTACTACGAGCAGTACTTC.

J is TRBJ1-5 and V is TRBV7-8; 7 bases fit TRBD1. CDR3 length equals 17 residues. Trimming at V came to 1 base and at J to 6 bases, leaving 12 bases not matched to a gene. Per germline, CDR1 SGHVS and CDR2 FQNEAQ. CDR3 sequence (DNA): TGTGCCAGCAGCTTAGGGAGCCAGGGTAGGGGGCTTCAGCCCCAGCATTTT. Residues: CASSLGSQGRGLQPQHF.

CDR3: CASSFRGRFEAFF. The CDR3 nucleotides are TGTGCCAGCAGTTTCCGCGGAAGATTTGAAGCTTTCTTT. J is TRBJ1-1 and V is TRBV6-5; no reliable D call. Per germline, CDR1 MNHEY and CDR2 SVGAGI. The CDR3 is made up of 13 amino acids. V lost 4 bases and J lost 7, with 13 bases in between.

The J gene is TRBJ2-3, the V gene TRBV7-9; D is unclear. The V gene's germline CDR1 is SEHNR and CDR2 FQNEAQ (reference sequence). This CDR3 has 15 amino acids. V was pared by 8 bases and J by 0 bases, with 15 bases between. In DNA form, the CDR3 reads TGTGCCAGCGACCGGGTCCGCACTAGCACAGATACGCAGTATTTT. Its protein is CASDRVRTSTDTQYF.

The table lists this clone with a few counts. The chain has TRBV6-6 and TRBJ2-6; no reliable D call. This CDR3 region has 12 residues. Trimming cost V 7 bases and J 2 bases, with 3 bases left between them. Germline loops: CDR1 MNHNY, CDR2 SVGAGI (reference sequence). For the CDR3, the DNA is TGTGCCAGCACAGCTGGGGCCAACGTCCTGACTTTC. It encodes CASTAGANVLTF.

This chain connects TRBV5-4 to TRBJ1-2; 7 bases match TRBD1. Germline CDR1 SGHNT, CDR2 YYREEE (reference sequence). The junction had 5 bases not matched to a gene; V was cut back by 2 bases and J by 4 bases. CDR3 length: 14 amino acids. The CDR3 here is CASSFPGGPYGYTF. The CDR3 DNA reads as TGTGCCAGCAGCTTTCCAGGGGGACCCTATGGCTACACCTTC.